The clone carrying this T cell receptor (beta chain) came up once. This sample is drawn from a study of cytomegalovirus exposure and HLA in healthy donors. CDR1 is SEHNR and CDR2 is FQNEAQ in the germline V gene (reference sequence). The junction had 9 bases not matched to a gene; V was cut back by 4 bases and J by 6 bases. This CDR3 contains 16 residues. Repertoires were generated with immunoSEQ multiplex PCR, while TCRdb's copy carries only in-frame clones and drops some. The table has some 170,000 clones, roughly 96% seen once. J is TRBJ2-2 and V is TRBV7-9, with 9 bases matching TRBD2. The sample was PBMCs. The receptor was isolated from a woman aged 18-29 years in good health and CMV-seronegative. The CDR3 region is CASSSHASGGPGELFF. The CDR3, as DNA: TGTGCCAGCAGCTCCCATGCCAGCGGGGGGCCCGGGGAGCTGTTTTTT. Together with reference TRBV7-9 and TRBJ2-2, the CDR3 gives the full variable domain: DTGVSQNPRHKITKRGQNVTFRCDPISEHNRLYWYRQTLGQGPEFLTYFQNEAQLEKSRLLSDRFSAERPKGSFSTLEIQRTEQGDSAMYLCASSSHASGGPGELFFGEGSRLTVL.